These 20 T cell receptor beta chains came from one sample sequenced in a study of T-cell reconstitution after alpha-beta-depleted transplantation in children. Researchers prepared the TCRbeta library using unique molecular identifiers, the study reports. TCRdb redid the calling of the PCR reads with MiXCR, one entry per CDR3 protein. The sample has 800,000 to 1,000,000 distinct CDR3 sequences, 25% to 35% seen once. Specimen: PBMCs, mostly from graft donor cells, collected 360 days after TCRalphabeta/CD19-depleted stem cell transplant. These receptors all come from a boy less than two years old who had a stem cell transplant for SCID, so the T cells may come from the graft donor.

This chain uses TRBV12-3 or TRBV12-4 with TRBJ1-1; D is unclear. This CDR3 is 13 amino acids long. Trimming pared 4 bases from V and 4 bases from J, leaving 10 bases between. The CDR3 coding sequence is TGTGCCAGCAGTTCCTCCGACCCCACTGAAGCTTTCTTT. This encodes CASSSSDPTEAFF.

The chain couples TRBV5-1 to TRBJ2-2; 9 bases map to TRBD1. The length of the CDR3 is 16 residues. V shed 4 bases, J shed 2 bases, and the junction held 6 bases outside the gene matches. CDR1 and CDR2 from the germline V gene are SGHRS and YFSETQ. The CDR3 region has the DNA TGCGCCAGCAGCCCTTGGACAGGGGTCAACACCGGGGAGCTGTTTTTT. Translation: CASSPWTGVNTGELFF.

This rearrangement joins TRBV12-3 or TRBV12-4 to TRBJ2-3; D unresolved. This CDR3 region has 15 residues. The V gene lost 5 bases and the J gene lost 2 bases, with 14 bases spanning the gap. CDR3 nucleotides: TGTGCCAGCAGTCCCCGCAGGCCCTACACAGATACGCAGTATTTT. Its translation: CASSPRRPYTDTQYF.

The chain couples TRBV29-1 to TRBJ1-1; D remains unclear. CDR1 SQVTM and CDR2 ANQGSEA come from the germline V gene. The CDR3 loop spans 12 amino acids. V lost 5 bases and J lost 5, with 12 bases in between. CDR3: CSVFLGRTEAFF. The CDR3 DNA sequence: TGCAGCGTTTTCCTGGGAAGGACTGAAGCTTTCTTT.

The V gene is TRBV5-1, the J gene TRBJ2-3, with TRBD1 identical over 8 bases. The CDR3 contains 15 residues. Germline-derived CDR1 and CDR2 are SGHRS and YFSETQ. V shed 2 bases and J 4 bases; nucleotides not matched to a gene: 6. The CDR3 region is CASSLKSGGPDTQYF. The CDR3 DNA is TGCGCCAGCAGCTTAAAGTCAGGGGGCCCAGATACGCAGTATTTT.

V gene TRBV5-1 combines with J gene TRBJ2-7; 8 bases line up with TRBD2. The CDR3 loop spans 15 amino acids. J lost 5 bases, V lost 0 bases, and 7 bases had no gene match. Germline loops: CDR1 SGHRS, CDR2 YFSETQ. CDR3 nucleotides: TGCGCCAGCAGCTTGGGTGGCGGGGGGCCCCACGAGCAGTACTTC. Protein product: CASSLGGGGPHEQYF.

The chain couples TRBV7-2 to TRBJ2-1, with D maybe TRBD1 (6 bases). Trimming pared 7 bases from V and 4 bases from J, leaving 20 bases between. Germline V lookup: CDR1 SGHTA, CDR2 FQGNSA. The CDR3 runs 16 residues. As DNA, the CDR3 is TGTGCCAGCAACCCCGCTGGGACACTGAGTTACAATGAGCAGTTCTTC. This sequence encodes CASNPAGTLSYNEQFF.

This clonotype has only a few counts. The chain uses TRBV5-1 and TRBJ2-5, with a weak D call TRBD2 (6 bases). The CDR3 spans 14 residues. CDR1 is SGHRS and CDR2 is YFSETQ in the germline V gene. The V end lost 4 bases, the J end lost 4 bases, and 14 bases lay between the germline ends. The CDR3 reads CASSPPLGGETQYF. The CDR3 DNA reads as TGCGCCAGCAGCCCCCCCCTGGGAGGAGAGACCCAGTACTTC.

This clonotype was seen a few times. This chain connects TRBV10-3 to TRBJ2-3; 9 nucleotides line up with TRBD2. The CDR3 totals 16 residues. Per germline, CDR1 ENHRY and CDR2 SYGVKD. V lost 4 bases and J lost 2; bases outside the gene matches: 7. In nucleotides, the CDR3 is TGTGCCATCAGTGGCCATAGCGGGAGCCCCACAGATACGCAGTATTTT. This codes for CAISGHSGSPTDTQYF.

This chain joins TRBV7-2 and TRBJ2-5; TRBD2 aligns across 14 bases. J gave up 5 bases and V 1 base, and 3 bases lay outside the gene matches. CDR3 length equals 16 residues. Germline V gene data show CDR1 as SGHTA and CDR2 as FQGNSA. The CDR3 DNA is TGTGCCAGCAGCTTAGGGGGACTAGCGGGGGCGGAGACCCAGTACTTC. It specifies CASSLGGLAGAETQYF.

The CDR3 region is CASSYLTGRTDTQYF. For the CDR3, the DNA is TGTGCCAGCAGTTACTTGACAGGGCGCACAGATACGCAGTATTTT. The rearrangement uses TRBV6-5 and TRBJ2-3, with 7 bases identical to TRBD1. CDR3 length: 15 residues. The V gene's germline CDR1 is MNHEY and CDR2 SVGAGI. The junction had 2 bases not matched to a gene; V was cut back by 1 base and J by 1 base.

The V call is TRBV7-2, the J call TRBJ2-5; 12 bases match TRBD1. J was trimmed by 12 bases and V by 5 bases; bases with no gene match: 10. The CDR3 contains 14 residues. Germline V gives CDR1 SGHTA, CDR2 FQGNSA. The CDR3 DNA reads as TGTGCCAGCAGCATTCCGGGACAGGGGGCGGGAAAGTACTTC. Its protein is CASSIPGQGAGKYF.

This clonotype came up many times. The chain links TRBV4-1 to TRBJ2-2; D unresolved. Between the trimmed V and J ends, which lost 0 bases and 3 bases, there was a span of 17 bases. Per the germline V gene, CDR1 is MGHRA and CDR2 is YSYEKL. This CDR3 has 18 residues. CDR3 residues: CASSQDGGPRKYTGELFF. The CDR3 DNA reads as TGCGCCAGCAGCCAAGACGGCGGCCCCAGAAAGTACACCGGGGAGCTGTTTTTT.

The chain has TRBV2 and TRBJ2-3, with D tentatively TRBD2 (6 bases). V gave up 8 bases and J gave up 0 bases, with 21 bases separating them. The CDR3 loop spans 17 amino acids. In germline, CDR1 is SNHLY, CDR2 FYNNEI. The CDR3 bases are TGTGCCAGCGGAACCCGACTAGTCCCTCCTAGCACAGATACGCAGTATTTT. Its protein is CASGTRLVPPSTDTQYF.

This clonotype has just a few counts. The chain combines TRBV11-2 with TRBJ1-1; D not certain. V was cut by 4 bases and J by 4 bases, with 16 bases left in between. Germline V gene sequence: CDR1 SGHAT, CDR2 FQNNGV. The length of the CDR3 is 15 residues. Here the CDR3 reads CASSSLDKGRTEAFF. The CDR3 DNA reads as TGTGCCAGCAGCTCCCTTGACAAAGGCCGCACTGAAGCTTTCTTT. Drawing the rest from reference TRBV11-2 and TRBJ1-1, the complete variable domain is EAGVAQSPRYKIIEKRQSVAFWCNPISGHATLYWYQQILGQGPKLLIQFQNNGVVDDSQLPKDRFSAERLKGVDSTLKIQPAKLEDSAVYLCASSSLDKGRTEAFFGQGTRLTVV.

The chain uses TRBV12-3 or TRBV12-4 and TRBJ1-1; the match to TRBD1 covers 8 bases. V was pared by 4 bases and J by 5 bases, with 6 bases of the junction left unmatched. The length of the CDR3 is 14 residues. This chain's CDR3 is CASSSGGGSTEAFF. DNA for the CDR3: TGTGCCAGCAGTTCAGGGGGCGGTAGTACTGAAGCTTTCTTT.

This CDR3 is CASEESGGAPDEQFF. Written as DNA, the CDR3 is TGTGCCAGCGAGGAGAGCGGGGGGGCACCCGATGAGCAGTTCTTC. The V call is TRBV12-3 or TRBV12-4, the J call TRBJ2-1; 10 nucleotides line up with TRBD2. The CDR3 is 15 residues long. With 8 bases clipped from V and 8 bases from J, the junction kept 12 bases outside the gene matches.

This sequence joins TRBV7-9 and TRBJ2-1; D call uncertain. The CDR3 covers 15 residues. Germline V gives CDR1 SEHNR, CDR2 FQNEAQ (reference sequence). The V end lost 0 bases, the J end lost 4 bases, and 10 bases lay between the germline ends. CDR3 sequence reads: CASSLALTAYNEQFF. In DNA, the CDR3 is TGTGCCAGCAGCTTAGCGCTAACAGCATACAATGAGCAGTTCTTC.

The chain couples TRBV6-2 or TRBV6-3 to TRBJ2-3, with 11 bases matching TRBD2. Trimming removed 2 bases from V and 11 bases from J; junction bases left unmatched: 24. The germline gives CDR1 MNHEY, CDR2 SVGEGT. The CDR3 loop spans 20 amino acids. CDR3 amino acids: CASSYENPGLADLPNNLQYF. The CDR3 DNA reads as TGTGCCAGCAGTTACGAAAACCCGGGACTAGCGGACCTCCCCAACAATTTGCAGTATTTT.

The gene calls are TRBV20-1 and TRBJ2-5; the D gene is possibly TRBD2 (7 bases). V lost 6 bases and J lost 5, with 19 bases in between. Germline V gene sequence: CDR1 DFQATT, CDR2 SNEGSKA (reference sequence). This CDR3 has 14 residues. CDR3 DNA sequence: TGCAGTGCCTCTGGGGGGGGCCTGAGGGAGACCCAGTACTTC. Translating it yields CSASGGGLRETQYF.